The 20 T cell receptor beta chains below come from one sample, sequenced in a study of T cell responses to AZD1222 COVID-19 vaccine. The table came from immunoSEQ multiplex PCR; TCRdb's copy has only in-frame clones and leaves some out. This table has 110,000 to 150,000 clones, 93% appearing once. This material consisted of peripheral blood, taken on day 0 of AZD1222 vaccination. These receptor sequences come from an adult in good health.

This chain connects TRBV13 to TRBJ2-1; 10 bases agree with TRBD2. With V trimmed by 5 bases and J by 8 bases, 12 bases remained unmatched. This CDR3 region has 16 residues. Germline CDR1 reads PRHDT; CDR2 reads FYEKMQ (reference sequence). CDR3 protein: CASSPKREREGDEQFF. In nucleotides, the CDR3 is TGTGCCAGCAGCCCAAAACGCGAGCGGGAGGGCGATGAGCAGTTCTTC.

This chain joins TRBV9 and TRBJ1-3; tentatively, D is TRBD1 (5 bases). The CDR3 length is 14 residues. Germline loops: CDR1 SGDLS, CDR2 YYNGEE. Between the trimmed V and J ends, which lost 4 bases and 1 base, there was a span of 9 bases. This CDR3 is CASSTQGSGNTIYF. CDR3 DNA: TGTGCCAGCAGCACCCAGGGTTCTGGAAACACCATATATTTT.

The V call is TRBV18, the J call TRBJ2-1, with TRBD2 matching over 9 bases. The CDR3 runs to 15 residues. Germline V gene sequence: CDR1 KGHSH, CDR2 LQKENI. V trimming: 5 bases; J trimming: 0 bases; junction bases outside the gene matches: 2. CDR3 in DNA: TGTGCCAGCTCATATAGCGGGAGCTCCTACAATGAGCAGTTCTTC. It translates to CASSYSGSSYNEQFF.

V usage is TRBV5-4 and J usage is TRBJ2-6; D gene ambiguous. Germline V gene data show CDR1 as SGHNT and CDR2 as YYREEE (reference sequence). The CDR3 runs 14 residues. The ends were cut back, 1 base at V and 2 bases at J, with 4 bases in the middle. In DNA, the CDR3 is TGTGCCAGCAGCTTGTCTCCTGGGGCCAACGTCCTGACTTTC. Translating gives CASSLSPGANVLTF.

The count of this clone is one. This rearrangement joins TRBV2 to TRBJ2-2; D gene ambiguous. CDR3 length equals 13 residues. Trimming stripped 8 bases from V and 2 bases from J, with 9 bases between. Germline CDR1 and CDR2: SNHLY and FYNNEI. The CDR3 coding sequence is TGTGCCAGCGGCCAGGAAAACACCGGGGAGCTGTTTTTT. Translated: CASGQENTGELFF. The full variable domain, its missing parts supplied by reference TRBV2 and TRBJ2-2, is EPEVTQTPSHQVTQMGQEVILRCVPISNHLYFYWYRQILGQKVEFLVSFYNNEISEKSEIFDDQFSVERPDGSNFTLKIRSTKLEDSAMYFCASGQENTGELFFGEGSRLTVL.

The J gene is TRBJ2-6, the V gene TRBV30, with D uncertain. V lost 4 bases and J lost 3, with 4 bases in between. The CDR3 totals 12 residues. Germline V gene lookup returns CDR1 GTSNPN and CDR2 SVGIG (reference sequence). The CDR3, as DNA: TGTGCCTGGATAGGTGGGGCCAACGTCCTGACTTTC. Translation: CAWIGGANVLTF.

The rearrangement uses TRBV30 and TRBJ1-2; a possible D gene is TRBD1 (5 bases). In germline, CDR1 is GTSNPN, CDR2 SVGIG (reference sequence). The CDR3 spans 14 residues. Trimming removed 0 bases from V and 2 bases from J, with 10 bases in between. Written as DNA, the CDR3 is TGTGCCTGGAGTGTACGGGGCAGAAACTATGGCTACACCTTC. Amino acids: CAWSVRGRNYGYTF.

V is TRBV15 and J is TRBJ2-5, with a possible D match to TRBD2 (5 bases). CDR3 length: 13 residues. The V end was cut by 3 bases, the J end by 4 bases, with 9 bases between. CDR1 is LNHNV, CDR2 YYDKDF, per germline (reference sequence). In DNA, the CDR3 is TGTGCCACCAGCAGTAGAGGGCGAGAGACCCAGTACTTC. Protein sequence: CATSSRGRETQYF.

The V and J genes are TRBV15 and TRBJ2-2, with TRBD2 matching over 10 bases. Unmatched junction bases numbered 9, after V lost 0 bases and J lost 8 bases. Germline V gene lookup returns CDR1 LNHNV and CDR2 YYDKDF (reference sequence). The CDR3 extends over 17 amino acids. The CDR3 loop reads CATSRDLGLAGVGELFF. The CDR3 region has the DNA TGTGCCACCAGCAGAGATCTAGGTCTAGCGGGAGTTGGGGAGCTGTTTTTT. The whole variable domain, remainder taken from reference TRBV15 and TRBJ2-2, is DAMVIQNPRYQVTQFGKPVTLSCSQTLNHNVMYWYQQKSSQAPKLLFHYYDKDFNNEADTPDNFQSRRPNTSFCFLDIRSPGLGDTAMYLCATSRDLGLAGVGELFFGEGSRLTVL.

The chain joins TRBV7-9 to TRBJ2-3; D is unresolved. CDR1 is SEHNR, CDR2 FQNEAQ, per germline (reference sequence). V was trimmed by 2 bases and J by 3 bases, leaving 12 bases between them. CDR3 size: 15 residues. CDR3 protein: CASSLQGMRTDTQYF. The CDR3 DNA is TGTGCCAGCAGCTTACAAGGCATGAGGACAGATACGCAGTATTTT.

The chain links TRBV28 to TRBJ1-2; TRBD1 might be the D (5 bases). The CDR3 covers 12 residues. Germline-derived CDR1 and CDR2 are MDHEN and SYDVKM. The V end lost 6 bases, the J end lost 4 bases, and 9 bases lay between the germline ends. CDR3 region: CASRGRSYGYTF. The CDR3 DNA reads TGTGCCAGCAGGGGACGGTCCTATGGCTACACCTTC.

CDR3 in amino acids: CASSLPGANTGELFF. CDR3 in DNA: TGTGCCAGCAGTTTACCGGGGGCGAACACCGGGGAGCTGTTTTTT. The genes are TRBV28 and TRBJ2-2, with D maybe TRBD2 (6 bases). V lost 2 bases and J 0 bases, leaving 7 bases between the germline ends. CDR1 is MDHEN and CDR2 is SYDVKM in the germline V gene. The CDR3 consists of 15 residues. The full variable domain, in which reference TRBV28 and TRBJ2-2 provide the parts outside the CDR3, is DVKVTQSSRYLVKRTGEKVFLECVQDMDHENMFWYRQDPGLGLRLIYFSYDVKMKEKGDIPEGYSVSREKKERFSLILESASTNQTSMYLCASSLPGANTGELFFGEGSRLTVL.

V gene TRBV7-8 combines with J gene TRBJ2-7; D is possibly TRBD1 (5 bases). V lost 4 bases, J lost 2 bases, and 9 bases lay in between. The CDR3 is 13 residues long. Germline values: CDR1 SGHVS, CDR2 FQNEAQ. The CDR3 sequence is CASSSLRAYEQYF. The CDR3 DNA reads TGTGCCAGCAGCTCCCTCAGGGCCTACGAGCAGTACTTC.

CDR3 loop: CSVAIVGDTQYF. For the CDR3, the DNA is TGCAGCGTTGCCATAGTGGGCGATACGCAGTATTTT. V and J are TRBV29-1 and TRBJ2-3, with no clear D. The V gene's germline CDR1 is SQVTM and CDR2 ANQGSEA. Trimming cost V 4 bases and J 6 bases, with 11 bases left between them. This CDR3 is built from 12 residues.

In DNA form, the CDR3 reads TGTGCCAGCAGCGACCGGAACAAGCAGTTCTTC. Translation gives CASSDRNKQFF. This chain connects TRBV7-6 to TRBJ2-1; D not resolved. The V and J ends lost 5 bases and 11 bases respectively, with 10 bases between them. CDR1 SGHVS and CDR2 FNYEAQ come from the germline V gene. The CDR3 loop spans 11 amino acids.

The chain recombines TRBV9 with TRBJ2-3; 9 bases are a match to TRBD2. This CDR3 region has 15 residues. Trimming at V came to 1 base and at J to 3 bases, leaving 3 bases not matched to a gene. Germline V gene sequence: CDR1 SGDLS, CDR2 YYNGEE. As DNA, the CDR3 is TGTGCCAGCAGCGTAAGCGGGAGGTCGACAGATACGCAGTATTTT. Encoded protein: CASSVSGRSTDTQYF.

This chain joins TRBV4-2 and TRBJ2-7; D is possibly TRBD2 (5 bases). Germline CDR1 and CDR2: LGHNA and YNFKEQ. V lost 3 bases to trimming and J lost 0 bases, with 18 bases between them. The CDR3 runs to 17 residues. CDR3 protein: CASSQDTGRGTSYEQYF. DNA of the CDR3: TGTGCCAGCAGCCAGGATACCGGACGGGGAACCTCCTACGAGCAGTACTTC.

This clone was detected once. This sequence joins TRBV2 and TRBJ2-1, with 8 bases aligning to TRBD2. Germline CDR1 reads SNHLY; CDR2 reads FYNNEI. J lost 6 bases, V lost 1 base, and 8 bases had no gene match. The CDR3 contains 16 residues. CDR3 in DNA: TGTGCCAGCAGTGAAGTGGGACTAGGAGTCGGCAATGAGCAGTTCTTC. This sequence encodes CASSEVGLGVGNEQFF.

A single count supports this clone. This chain joins TRBV7-9 and TRBJ1-6; TRBD1 aligns across 7 bases. This CDR3 region has 16 residues. V shed 4 bases and J 0 bases; nucleotides not matched to a gene: 3. The germline V gene encodes CDR1 SEHNR and CDR2 FQNEAQ (reference sequence). The CDR3 DNA reads as TGTGCCAGCAGCTCGACAGGGAGCTCCTATAATTCACCCCTCCACTTT. As protein: CASSSTGSSYNSPLHF.

V and J are TRBV6-4 and TRBJ2-2; 11 nucleotides agree with TRBD2. V was pared by 6 bases and J by 4 bases, with 16 bases of the junction left unmatched. The CDR3 loop spans 19 amino acids. CDR1 and CDR2 (germline): MRHNA, SNTAGT. The CDR3 nucleotides are TGTGCCAGCAGCCCCTCGGAACTAGCGGGAGAAGGGTGCACCGGGGAGCTGTTTTTT. This translates into CASSPSELAGEGCTGELFF.